The clone carrying this TCR beta chain was detected only a few times. Its specificity is not known. Some clones are missing from TCRdb's copy, which holds only in-frame ones; the method was immunoSEQ multiplex PCR. Of some 120,000 clones detected, around 94% appear once; the ten largest clones hold roughly 0.24%. This sample is part of a study of graft-versus-host responses after intestinal transplantation. Study context: Among the recipients, transplants were multivisceral, liver-intestinal, or isolated intestinal. Anti-thymocyte globulin induction was given to all recipients, followed by tacrolimus and steroids for around three years. Study-wide results and limits: Analysis identified GvH clones in recipient marrow, with some appearing first in ileum or blood. There was an association between peak levels of circulating GvH clones and early post-transplant HvG declines.

Between the trimmed V and J ends, which lost 0 bases and 1 base, there was a span of 4 bases. CDR1 is SGHRS and CDR2 is YFSETQ in the germline V gene. The CDR3 is 14 amino acids. The genes are TRBV5-1 and TRBJ2-2, with D uncertain. This material consisted of unstimulated CD4+ T cells sorted from spleen or lymph node cells, taken before transplant. The clonotype comes from a human donor who was the organ donor for an intestinal transplant. For the CDR3, the DNA is TGCGCCAGCAGCTTGGCCGGGAACACCGGGGAGCTGTTTTTT. Translating gives CASSLAGNTGELFF.